This TCR beta chain was recovered during a study of blood T cell repertoires in COVID-19. Study-wide background: Nucleic acid was either cDNA or gDNA, and it came from T cells, B-cell-depleted T cells, or PBMCs.

V trimming: 3 bases; J trimming: 2 bases; junction bases outside the gene matches: 5. Per germline, CDR1 KGHSH and CDR2 LQKENI. The CDR3 is made up of 15 amino acids. TCRdb's table, derived via immunoSEQ multiplex PCR, lists solely in-frame clones and lacks some. This sample carries under 150,000 clones, around 88% of them seen once, and the ten largest clones take more than 25%. The chain employs TRBV18 and TRBJ2-3; 7 bases fit TRBD2. The sequenced sample consisted of peripheral blood. This receptor was identified in a human donor in a cohort sampled during active COVID-19. CDR3 bases: TGTGCCAGCTCACCTGAGGGACTACTCACAGATACGCAGTATTTT. This encodes CASSPEGLLTDTQYF.